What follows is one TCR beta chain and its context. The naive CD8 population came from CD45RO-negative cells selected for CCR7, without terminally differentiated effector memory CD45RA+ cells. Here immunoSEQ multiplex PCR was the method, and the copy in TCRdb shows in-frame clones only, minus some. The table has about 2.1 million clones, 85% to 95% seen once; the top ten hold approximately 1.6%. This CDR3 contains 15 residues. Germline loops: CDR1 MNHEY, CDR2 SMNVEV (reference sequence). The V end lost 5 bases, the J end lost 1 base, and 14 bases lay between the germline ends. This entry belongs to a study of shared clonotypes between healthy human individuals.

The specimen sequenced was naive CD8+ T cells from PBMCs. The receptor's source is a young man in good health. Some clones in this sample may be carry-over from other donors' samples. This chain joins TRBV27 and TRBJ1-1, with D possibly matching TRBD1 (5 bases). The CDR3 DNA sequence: TGTGCCAGCAGTGGGGGGGAGCGGAGGAACACTGAAGCTTTCTTT. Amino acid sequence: CASSGGERRNTEAFF.